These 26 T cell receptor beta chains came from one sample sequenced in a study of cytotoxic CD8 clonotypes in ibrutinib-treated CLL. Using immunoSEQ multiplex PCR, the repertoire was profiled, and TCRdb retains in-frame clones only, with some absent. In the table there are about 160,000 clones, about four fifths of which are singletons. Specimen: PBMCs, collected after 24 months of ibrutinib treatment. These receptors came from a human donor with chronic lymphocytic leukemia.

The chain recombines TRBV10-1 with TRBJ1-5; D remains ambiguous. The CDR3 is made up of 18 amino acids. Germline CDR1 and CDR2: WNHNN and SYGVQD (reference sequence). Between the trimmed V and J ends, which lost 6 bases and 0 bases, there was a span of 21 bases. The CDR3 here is CASRHPGPQWGSNQPQHF. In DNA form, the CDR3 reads TGCGCCAGCAGACACCCCGGGCCACAGTGGGGTAGCAATCAGCCCCAGCATTTT.

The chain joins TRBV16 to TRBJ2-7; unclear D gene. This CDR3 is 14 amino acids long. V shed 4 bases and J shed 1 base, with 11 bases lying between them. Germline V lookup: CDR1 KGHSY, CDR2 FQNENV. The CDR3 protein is CASSPRHLSYEQYF. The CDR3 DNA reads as TGTGCCAGCAGCCCCAGACACTTATCCTACGAGCAGTACTTC.

CDR3 in amino acids: CASSLDPGTVFQETQYF. The CDR3 nucleotides are TGCGCCAGCAGCTTGGACCCCGGGACAGTCTTCCAAGAGACCCAGTACTTC. V is TRBV5-1 and J is TRBJ2-5, with 7 bases aligning to TRBD1. The germline CDR1 and CDR2 sequences are SGHRS and YFSETQ. The ends lost 0 bases at V and 1 base at J; junction bases unmatched: 9. There are 17 residues in the CDR3.

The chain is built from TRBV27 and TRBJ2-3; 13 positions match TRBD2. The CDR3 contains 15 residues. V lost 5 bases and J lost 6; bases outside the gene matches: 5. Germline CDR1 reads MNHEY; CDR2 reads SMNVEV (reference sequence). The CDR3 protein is CASSRTSGGRDTQYF. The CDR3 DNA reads TGTGCCAGCAGTCGGACTAGCGGGGGAAGGGATACGCAGTATTTT.

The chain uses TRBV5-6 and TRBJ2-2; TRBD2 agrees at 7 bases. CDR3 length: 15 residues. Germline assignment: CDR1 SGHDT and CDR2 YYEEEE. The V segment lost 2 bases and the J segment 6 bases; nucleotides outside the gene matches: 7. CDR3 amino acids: CASSLGGSGAGELFF. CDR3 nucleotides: TGTGCCAGCAGCTTAGGCGGGAGTGGGGCCGGGGAGCTGTTTTTT.

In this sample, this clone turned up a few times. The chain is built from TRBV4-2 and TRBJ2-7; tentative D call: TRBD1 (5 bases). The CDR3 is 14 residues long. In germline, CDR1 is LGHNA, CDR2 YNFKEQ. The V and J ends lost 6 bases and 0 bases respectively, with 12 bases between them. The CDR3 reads CASSWGGNSYEQYF. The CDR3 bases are TGTGCCAGCAGTTGGGGCGGAAACTCCTACGAGCAGTACTTC.

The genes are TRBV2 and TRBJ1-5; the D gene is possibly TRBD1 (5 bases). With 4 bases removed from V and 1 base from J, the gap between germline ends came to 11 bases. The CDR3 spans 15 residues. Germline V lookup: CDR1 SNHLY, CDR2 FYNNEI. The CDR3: CASSVGRVSNQPQHF. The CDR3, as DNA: TGTGCCAGCAGTGTGGGACGGGTCAGCAATCAGCCCCAGCATTTT. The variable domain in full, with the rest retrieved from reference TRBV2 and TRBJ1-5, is EPEVTQTPSHQVTQMGQEVILRCVPISNHLYFYWYRQILGQKVEFLVSFYNNEISEKSEIFDDQFSVERPDGSNFTLKIRSTKLEDSAMYFCASSVGRVSNQPQHFGDGTRLSIL.

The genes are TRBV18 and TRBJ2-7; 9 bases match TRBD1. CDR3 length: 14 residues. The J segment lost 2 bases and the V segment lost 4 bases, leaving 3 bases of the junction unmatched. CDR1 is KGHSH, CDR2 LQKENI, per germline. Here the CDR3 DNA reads TGTGCCAGCTCACTGGGACAGGGAGCCTACGAGCAGTACTTC. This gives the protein CASSLGQGAYEQYF.

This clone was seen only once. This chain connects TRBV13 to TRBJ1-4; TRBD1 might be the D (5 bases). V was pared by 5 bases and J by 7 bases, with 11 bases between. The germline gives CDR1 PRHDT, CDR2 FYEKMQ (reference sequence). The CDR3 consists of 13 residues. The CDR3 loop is CASSRDVGEKLFF. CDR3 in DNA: TGTGCCAGCAGCCGGGACGTCGGTGAAAAACTGTTTTTT.

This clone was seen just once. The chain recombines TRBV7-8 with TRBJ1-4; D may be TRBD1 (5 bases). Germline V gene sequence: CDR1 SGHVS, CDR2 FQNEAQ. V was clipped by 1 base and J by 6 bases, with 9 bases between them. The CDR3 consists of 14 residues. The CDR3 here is CASSLVGEYEKLFF. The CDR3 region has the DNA TGTGCCAGCAGCTTAGTAGGGGAGTATGAAAAACTGTTTTTT.

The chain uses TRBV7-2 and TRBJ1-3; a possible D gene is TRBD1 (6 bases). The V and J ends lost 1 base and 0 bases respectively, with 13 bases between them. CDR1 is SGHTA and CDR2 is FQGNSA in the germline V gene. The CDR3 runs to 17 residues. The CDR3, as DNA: TGTGCCAGCAGCTTAGTAAGCACAGGGCGCTCTGGAAACACCATATATTTT. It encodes CASSLVSTGRSGNTIYF.

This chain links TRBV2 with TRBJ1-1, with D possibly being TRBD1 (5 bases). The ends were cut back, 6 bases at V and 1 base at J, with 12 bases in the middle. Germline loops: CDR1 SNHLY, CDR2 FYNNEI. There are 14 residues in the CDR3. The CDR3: CASRGRSGNTEAFF. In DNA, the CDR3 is TGTGCCAGCAGGGGGCGGTCGGGGAACACTGAAGCTTTCTTT. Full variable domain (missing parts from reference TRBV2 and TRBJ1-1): EPEVTQTPSHQVTQMGQEVILRCVPISNHLYFYWYRQILGQKVEFLVSFYNNEISEKSEIFDDQFSVERPDGSNFTLKIRSTKLEDSAMYFCASRGRSGNTEAFFGQGTRLTVV.

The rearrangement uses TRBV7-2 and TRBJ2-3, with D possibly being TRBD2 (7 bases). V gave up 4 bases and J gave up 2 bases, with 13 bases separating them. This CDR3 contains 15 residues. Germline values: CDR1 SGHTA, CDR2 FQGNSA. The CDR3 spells CASSSAGQVTDTQYF. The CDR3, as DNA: TGTGCCAGCAGCTCAGCGGGACAAGTCACAGATACGCAGTATTTT.

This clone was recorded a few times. The CDR3 protein is CASSPRTGNNEKLFF. Here the CDR3 DNA reads TGCGCCAGCAGCCCCAGGACAGGAAATAATGAAAAACTGTTTTTT. This chain links TRBV5-1 with TRBJ1-4; 7 bases align to TRBD1. This CDR3 has 15 amino acids. The J segment lost 4 bases and the V segment lost 4 bases, leaving 7 bases of the junction unmatched. The germline V gene has CDR1 SGHRS and CDR2 YFSETQ.

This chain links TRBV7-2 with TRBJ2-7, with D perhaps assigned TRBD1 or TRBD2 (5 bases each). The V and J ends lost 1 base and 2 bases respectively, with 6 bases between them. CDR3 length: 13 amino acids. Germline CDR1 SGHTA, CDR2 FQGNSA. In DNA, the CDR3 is TGTGCCAGCAGCTTAGTGGGGGCCTACGAGCAGTACTTC. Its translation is CASSLVGAYEQYF.

DNA for the CDR3: TGTGCCAGCAGCGTAGTGGGGGGGTTTAATGAAAAACTGTTTTTT. Protein: CASSVVGGFNEKLFF. The chain has TRBV9 and TRBJ1-4; possible D gene TRBD1, 5 bases. The CDR3 consists of 15 residues. V was clipped by 0 bases and J by 4 bases, with 10 bases between them. The germline V gene has CDR1 SGDLS and CDR2 YYNGEE.

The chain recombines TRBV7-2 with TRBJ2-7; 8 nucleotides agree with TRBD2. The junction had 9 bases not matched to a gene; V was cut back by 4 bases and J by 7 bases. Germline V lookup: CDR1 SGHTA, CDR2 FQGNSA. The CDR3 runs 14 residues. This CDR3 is CASSSGGRFSEQYF. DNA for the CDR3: TGTGCCAGCAGCTCTGGCGGGAGGTTTTCGGAGCAGTACTTC.

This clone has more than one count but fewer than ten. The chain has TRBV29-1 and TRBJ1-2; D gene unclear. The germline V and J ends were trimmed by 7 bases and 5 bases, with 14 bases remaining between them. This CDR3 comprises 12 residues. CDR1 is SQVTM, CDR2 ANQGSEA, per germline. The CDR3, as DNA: TGCAGCGCGAGAGGACTGGGGTATGGCTACACCTTC. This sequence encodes CSARGLGYGYTF.

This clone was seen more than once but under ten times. The chain's CDR3 is CASKTGYSNQPQHF. CDR3 DNA: TGTGCCAGTAAAACAGGATATAGCAATCAGCCCCAGCATTTT. The rearrangement links TRBV19 to TRBJ1-5, with D maybe TRBD1 (5 bases). The germline CDR1 and CDR2 sequences are LNHDA and SQIVND (reference sequence). This CDR3 has 14 amino acids. V was clipped by 7 bases and J by 0 bases, with 10 bases between them.

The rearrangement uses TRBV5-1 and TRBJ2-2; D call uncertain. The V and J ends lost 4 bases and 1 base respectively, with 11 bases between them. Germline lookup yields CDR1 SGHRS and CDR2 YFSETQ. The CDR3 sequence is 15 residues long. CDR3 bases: TGCGCCAGCAGCGCACTGGACGGGAACACCGGGGAGCTGTTTTTT. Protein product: CASSALDGNTGELFF.

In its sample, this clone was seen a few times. CDR3 nucleotides: TGTGCCAGCAGTTACCGCAGGGGCGAGCAGTACTTC. This translates into CASSYRRGEQYF. The chain combines TRBV6-5 with TRBJ2-7; D is perhaps TRBD1 (6 bases). Germline values: CDR1 MNHEY, CDR2 SVGAGI. Trimming cost V 2 bases and J 6 bases, with 8 bases left between them. This CDR3 contains 12 residues.

CDR3 sequence (DNA): TGTGCCAGCAGCTTAGTGCCCAGCGGTGGGACTTCCTACGAGCAGTACTTC. It is translated as CASSLVPSGGTSYEQYF. The V gene is TRBV7-8, the J gene TRBJ2-7, with a weak D call TRBD2 (6 bases). Trimming cost V 1 base and J 1 base, with 17 bases left between them. The CDR3 is 17 residues long. Per germline, CDR1 SGHVS and CDR2 FQNEAQ. Looking up the rest from reference TRBV7-8 and TRBJ2-7 gives the full variable domain: GAGVSQSPRYKVAKRGQDVALRCDPISGHVSLFWYQQALGQGPEFLTYFQNEAQLDKSGLPSDRFFAERPEGSVSTLKIQRTQQEDSAVYLCASSLVPSGGTSYEQYFGPGTRLTVT.

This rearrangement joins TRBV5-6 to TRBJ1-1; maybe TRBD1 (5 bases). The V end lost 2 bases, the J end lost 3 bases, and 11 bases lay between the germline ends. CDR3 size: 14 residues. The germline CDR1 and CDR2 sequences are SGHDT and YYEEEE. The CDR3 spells CASSFLSRDTEAFF. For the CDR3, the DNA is TGTGCCAGCAGCTTTCTTTCCAGGGACACTGAAGCTTTCTTT.

The chain's CDR3 is CASSSSGVRGEQFF. The DNA of the CDR3 is TGTGCCAGCAGTTCTAGCGGGGTGAGGGGTGAGCAGTTCTTC. This rearrangement joins TRBV28 to TRBJ2-1; 9 bases line up with TRBD2. The length of the CDR3 is 14 residues. The V gene end was trimmed by 4 bases and the J gene end by 9 bases; junction bases not matched to a gene: 7. From germline, CDR1 is MDHEN and CDR2 SYDVKM.

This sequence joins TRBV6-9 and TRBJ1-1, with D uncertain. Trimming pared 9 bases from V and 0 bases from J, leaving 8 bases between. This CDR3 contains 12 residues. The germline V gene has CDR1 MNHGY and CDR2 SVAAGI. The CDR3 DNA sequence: TGTGCCAGTGGACCGATGAACACTGAAGCTTTCTTT. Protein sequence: CASGPMNTEAFF.

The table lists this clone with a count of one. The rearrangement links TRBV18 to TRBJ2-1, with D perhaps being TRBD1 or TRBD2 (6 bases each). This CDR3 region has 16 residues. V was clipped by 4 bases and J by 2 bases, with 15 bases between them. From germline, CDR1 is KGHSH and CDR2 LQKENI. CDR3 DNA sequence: TGTGCCAGCTCACTTCAATCGGGGGCCGCCTACAATGAGCAGTTCTTC. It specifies CASSLQSGAAYNEQFF.